Below are 13 T cell receptor beta chains sequenced from a single sample in a study of T cells in Graves' hyperthyroidism and ophthalmopathy. Authors of the study amplified TCR beta CDR3 regions from RNA transcripts. HTBI primers were the set used in a first-round RT-PCR of the TCR CDR3. TCRdb reprocessed the multiplex PCR reads with MiXCR, giving one entry per CDR3 protein. Here the sample spans hundreds of thousands of distinct CDR3 sequences, around 45% being singletons. The sequenced sample was peripheral blood or thyroid tissue (not recorded which). The receptors shown here come from a woman aged 18-35 years with Graves' hyperthyroidism.

The rearrangement uses TRBV10-3 and TRBJ2-7; 10 bases fit TRBD2. J gave up 5 bases and V 10 bases, and 8 bases lay outside the gene matches. Germline CDR1 and CDR2: ENHRY and SYGVKD. CDR3 size: 13 residues. CDR3 nucleotides: TGTGCCAGCACTAGCGGGATCCTCGACGAGCAGTACTTC. Translated, it gives CASTSGILDEQYF.

This sequence joins TRBV29-1 and TRBJ1-1; D uncertain. The CDR3 is 12 residues long. Trimming took off 7 bases at V and 1 base at J, with 10 bases between the two ends. CDR1 and CDR2 from the germline V gene are SQVTM and ANQGSEA. The CDR3, as DNA: TGCAGCGCAAATGACCCGAACACTGAAGCTTTCTTT. Protein product: CSANDPNTEAFF.

This clonotype was counted a few times. The V call is TRBV2, the J call TRBJ2-7, with D tentatively TRBD1 (6 bases). The CDR3 sequence is 15 residues long. Per the germline V gene, CDR1 is SNHLY and CDR2 is FYNNEI. Between the trimmed V and J ends, which lost 6 bases and 2 bases, there was a span of 17 bases. CDR3 coding DNA: TGTGCCAGCAGCCTCCGGGACACCGGAACCTACGAGCAGTACTTC. As protein: CASSLRDTGTYEQYF.

The V and J genes are TRBV11-2 and TRBJ2-7; D unclear. V lost 6 bases and J 0 bases, leaving 12 bases between the germline ends. This CDR3 is 14 amino acids long. Germline V gene lookup returns CDR1 SGHAT and CDR2 FQNNGV. CDR3 DNA sequence: TGTGCCAGCAGTTTATGGCCTAGCTCCTACGAGCAGTACTTC. Protein product: CASSLWPSSYEQYF.

This clonotype was observed a handful of times. The rearrangement joins TRBV20-1 to TRBJ1-5, with 7 bases identical to TRBD1. This CDR3 has 16 residues. Per germline, CDR1 DFQATT and CDR2 SNEGSKA (reference sequence). The J segment lost 2 bases and the V segment lost 1 base, leaving 8 bases of the junction unmatched. This CDR3 reads CSARVRGRMGNQPQHF. CDR3 in DNA: TGCAGTGCTAGAGTCAGGGGGAGGATGGGCAATCAGCCCCAGCATTTT.

The rearrangement uses TRBV7-9 and TRBJ1-1; tentatively, D is TRBD1 (5 bases). V lost 5 bases, J lost 4 bases, and 14 bases lay in between. Germline CDR1 and CDR2: SEHNR and FQNEAQ (reference sequence). The CDR3 runs 14 residues. CDR3 DNA sequence: TGTGCCAGCAGCCGTGGCAGGGTGCCCACTGAAGCTTTCTTT. Protein product: CASSRGRVPTEAFF.

V and J are TRBV29-1 and TRBJ2-2; D remains ambiguous. The V end lost 1 base, the J end lost 6 bases, and 6 bases lay between the germline ends. CDR1 SQVTM and CDR2 ANQGSEA come from the germline V gene. This CDR3 spans 12 amino acids. CDR3 nucleotide sequence: TGCAGCGTTGAAGGCCGGCCCGGGGAGCTGTTTTTT. This sequence encodes CSVEGRPGELFF.

V and J are TRBV11-2 and TRBJ2-7; a weak D match, TRBD1 (5 bases). From germline, CDR1 is SGHAT and CDR2 FQNNGV. CDR3 length equals 12 residues. The V and J ends lost 11 bases and 3 bases respectively, with 14 bases between them. CDR3 amino acids: CAWRRGFYEQYF. The CDR3 bases are TGTGCCTGGAGAAGGGGTTTCTACGAGCAGTACTTC.

This clonotype turned up a few times. The chain recombines TRBV14 with TRBJ1-1; a possible D gene is TRBD1 (5 bases). Per the germline V gene, CDR1 is SGHDN and CDR2 is FVKESK. Trimming left V 2 bases short and J 3 bases short, with 13 bases between. The CDR3 extends over 15 amino acids. As DNA, the CDR3 is TGTGCCAGCAGCCAATGGGGGGGAGGGGACACTGAAGCTTTCTTT. This sequence encodes CASSQWGGGDTEAFF. Full variable domain (missing parts from reference TRBV14 and TRBJ1-1): EAGVTQFPSHSVIEKGQTVTLRCDPISGHDNLYWYRRVMGKEIKFLLHFVKESKQDESGMPNNRFLAERTGGTYSTLKVQPAELEDSGVYFCASSQWGGGDTEAFFGQGTRLTVV.

In its sample, this clonotype was seen many times. This chain connects TRBV29-1 to TRBJ2-7, with D uncertain. The V gene's germline CDR1 is SQVTM and CDR2 ANQGSEA. The CDR3 has 13 amino acids. The V and J ends lost 7 bases and 8 bases respectively, with 21 bases between them. The CDR3 coding sequence is TGCAGCGCCGCTGGCCCGAGCTCAGAGAAGCAGTACTTC. Its protein is CSAAGPSSEKQYF.

This clonotype was recorded at least ten times. This rearrangement joins TRBV7-8 to TRBJ1-2; D is uncertain. Germline V lookup: CDR1 SGHVS, CDR2 FQNEAQ. Between the trimmed V and J ends, which lost 3 bases and 3 bases, there was a span of 8 bases. The length of the CDR3 is 13 residues. In nucleotides, the CDR3 is TGTGCCAGCAGCTTTTCCCTGTACTATGGCTACACCTTC. Its protein is CASSFSLYYGYTF.

As for this clonotype: The DNA is left out, because the CDR3 cannot be placed on it with certainty; the CDR3 is given as TCRdb lists it. The chain combines TRBV7-2 with TRBJ2-5; TRBD1, the D gene given by the table, was not confirmed from the DNA. Germline V gene lookup returns CDR1 SGHTA and CDR2 FQGNSA. With termini counted, the CDR3 has 11 amino acids. CDR3 sequence: CAWGLGAGLGF.

This clonotype was recorded once. V gene TRBV10-3 combines with J gene TRBJ2-7, with 7 nucleotides matching TRBD2. Germline V gene lookup returns CDR1 ENHRY and CDR2 SYGVKD. V lost 0 bases and J lost 5; bases outside the gene matches: 7. The CDR3 is 15 amino acids. This chain's CDR3 is CAISESRDYTDEQYF. The DNA for the CDR3 is TGTGCCATCAGTGAGTCCAGGGACTATACCGACGAGCAGTACTTC.